This section outlines one T cell receptor (beta chain) sequence together with its context. No antigen is known for it. TCRdb's copy holds only in-frame clones and misses some; the assay was immunoSEQ multiplex PCR. The repertoire includes about 120,000 clones, 90% to 95% of them detected once, and about 5% sits in the top ten. CDR3 size: 15 residues. J lost 7 bases, V lost 4 bases, and 8 bases had no gene match. The germline CDR1 and CDR2 sequences are LGHNA and YSLEER. This specimen belongs to a study of T cell responses to AZD1222 COVID-19 vaccine. Study-wide points: The study found Spike-specific TCR breadth and depth rose after two AZD1222 doses. The reported proportion of spike-specific TCRs targeting unmutated variant regions was nearly half. White British people made up most donors, females outnumbered males, and clonal diversity was possibly underestimated.

Both about-4-week and about-12-week second-dose recipients were combined. The sample consisted of peripheral blood, taken 28 days after the second AZD1222 dose. The chain is built from TRBV4-3 and TRBJ2-2; 8 bases align to TRBD2. The clonotype originates from an adult who received the AZD1222 COVID-19 vaccine. The DNA of the CDR3 is TGCGCCAGCAGCCTCTTTCGGGGGGGCGGCGGGGAGCTGTTTTTT. Translating it yields CASSLFRGGGGELFF.